This T cell receptor beta chain was captured in a study of control samples from healthy donors and cancer patients. Some clones are missing from TCRdb's copy, which holds only in-frame ones; the method was immunoSEQ multiplex PCR. The sample has 90,000 to 120,000 clones; approximately 82% are singletons. Germline CDR1 GTSNPN, CDR2 SVGIG (reference sequence). This CDR3 is built from 18 residues. V lost 1 base and J 0 bases, leaving 19 bases between the germline ends. This receptor was identified in a man aged 18 to 29 in good health. What was sequenced was blood. The genes are TRBV30 and TRBJ1-5; possibly TRBD1 for D (6 bases). This chain's CDR3 is CAWSGQIGGSNSNQPQHF. The DNA of the CDR3 is TGTGCCTGGAGTGGGCAGATTGGGGGCTCCAATAGCAATCAGCCCCAGCATTTT.